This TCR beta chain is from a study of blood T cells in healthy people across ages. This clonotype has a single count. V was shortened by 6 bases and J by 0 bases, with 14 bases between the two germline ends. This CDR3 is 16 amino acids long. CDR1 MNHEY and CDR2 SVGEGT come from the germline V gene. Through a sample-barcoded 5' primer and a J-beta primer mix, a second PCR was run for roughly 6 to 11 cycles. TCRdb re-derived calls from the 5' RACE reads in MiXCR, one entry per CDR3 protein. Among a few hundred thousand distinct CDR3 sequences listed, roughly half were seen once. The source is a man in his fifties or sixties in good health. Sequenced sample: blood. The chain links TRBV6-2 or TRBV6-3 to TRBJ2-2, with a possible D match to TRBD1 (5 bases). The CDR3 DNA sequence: TGTGCCAGCAGACAACAGACAGCTCCGAACACCGGGGAGCTGTTTTTT. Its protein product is CASRQQTAPNTGELFF.